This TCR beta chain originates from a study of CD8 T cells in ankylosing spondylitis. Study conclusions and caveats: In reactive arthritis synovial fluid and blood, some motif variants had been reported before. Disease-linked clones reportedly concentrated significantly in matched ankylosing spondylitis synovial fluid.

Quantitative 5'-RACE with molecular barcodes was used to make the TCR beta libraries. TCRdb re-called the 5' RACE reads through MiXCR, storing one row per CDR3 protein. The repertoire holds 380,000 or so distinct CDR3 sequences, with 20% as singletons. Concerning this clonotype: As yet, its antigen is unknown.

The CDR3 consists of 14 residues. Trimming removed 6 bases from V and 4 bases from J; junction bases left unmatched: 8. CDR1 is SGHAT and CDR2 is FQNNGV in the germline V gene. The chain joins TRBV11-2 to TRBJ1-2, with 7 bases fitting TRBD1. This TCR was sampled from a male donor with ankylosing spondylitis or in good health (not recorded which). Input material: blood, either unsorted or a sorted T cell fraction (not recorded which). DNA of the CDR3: TGTGCCAGCAGATATACAGGGGACGGCTATGGCTACACCTTC. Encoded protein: CASRYTGDGYGYTF.